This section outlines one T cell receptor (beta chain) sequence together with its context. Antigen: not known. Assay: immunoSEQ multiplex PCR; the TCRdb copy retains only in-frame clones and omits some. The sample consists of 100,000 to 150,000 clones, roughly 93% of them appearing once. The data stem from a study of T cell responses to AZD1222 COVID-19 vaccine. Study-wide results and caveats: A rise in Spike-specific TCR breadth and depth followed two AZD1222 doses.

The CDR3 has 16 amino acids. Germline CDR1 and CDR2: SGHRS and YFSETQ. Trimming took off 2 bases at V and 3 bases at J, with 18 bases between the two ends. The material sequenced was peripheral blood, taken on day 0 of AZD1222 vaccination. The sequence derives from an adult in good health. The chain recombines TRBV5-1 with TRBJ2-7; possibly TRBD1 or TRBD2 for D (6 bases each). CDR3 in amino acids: CASSLVRGASVYEQYF. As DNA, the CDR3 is TGCGCCAGCAGCTTAGTAAGGGGGGCGAGTGTCTACGAGCAGTACTTC.